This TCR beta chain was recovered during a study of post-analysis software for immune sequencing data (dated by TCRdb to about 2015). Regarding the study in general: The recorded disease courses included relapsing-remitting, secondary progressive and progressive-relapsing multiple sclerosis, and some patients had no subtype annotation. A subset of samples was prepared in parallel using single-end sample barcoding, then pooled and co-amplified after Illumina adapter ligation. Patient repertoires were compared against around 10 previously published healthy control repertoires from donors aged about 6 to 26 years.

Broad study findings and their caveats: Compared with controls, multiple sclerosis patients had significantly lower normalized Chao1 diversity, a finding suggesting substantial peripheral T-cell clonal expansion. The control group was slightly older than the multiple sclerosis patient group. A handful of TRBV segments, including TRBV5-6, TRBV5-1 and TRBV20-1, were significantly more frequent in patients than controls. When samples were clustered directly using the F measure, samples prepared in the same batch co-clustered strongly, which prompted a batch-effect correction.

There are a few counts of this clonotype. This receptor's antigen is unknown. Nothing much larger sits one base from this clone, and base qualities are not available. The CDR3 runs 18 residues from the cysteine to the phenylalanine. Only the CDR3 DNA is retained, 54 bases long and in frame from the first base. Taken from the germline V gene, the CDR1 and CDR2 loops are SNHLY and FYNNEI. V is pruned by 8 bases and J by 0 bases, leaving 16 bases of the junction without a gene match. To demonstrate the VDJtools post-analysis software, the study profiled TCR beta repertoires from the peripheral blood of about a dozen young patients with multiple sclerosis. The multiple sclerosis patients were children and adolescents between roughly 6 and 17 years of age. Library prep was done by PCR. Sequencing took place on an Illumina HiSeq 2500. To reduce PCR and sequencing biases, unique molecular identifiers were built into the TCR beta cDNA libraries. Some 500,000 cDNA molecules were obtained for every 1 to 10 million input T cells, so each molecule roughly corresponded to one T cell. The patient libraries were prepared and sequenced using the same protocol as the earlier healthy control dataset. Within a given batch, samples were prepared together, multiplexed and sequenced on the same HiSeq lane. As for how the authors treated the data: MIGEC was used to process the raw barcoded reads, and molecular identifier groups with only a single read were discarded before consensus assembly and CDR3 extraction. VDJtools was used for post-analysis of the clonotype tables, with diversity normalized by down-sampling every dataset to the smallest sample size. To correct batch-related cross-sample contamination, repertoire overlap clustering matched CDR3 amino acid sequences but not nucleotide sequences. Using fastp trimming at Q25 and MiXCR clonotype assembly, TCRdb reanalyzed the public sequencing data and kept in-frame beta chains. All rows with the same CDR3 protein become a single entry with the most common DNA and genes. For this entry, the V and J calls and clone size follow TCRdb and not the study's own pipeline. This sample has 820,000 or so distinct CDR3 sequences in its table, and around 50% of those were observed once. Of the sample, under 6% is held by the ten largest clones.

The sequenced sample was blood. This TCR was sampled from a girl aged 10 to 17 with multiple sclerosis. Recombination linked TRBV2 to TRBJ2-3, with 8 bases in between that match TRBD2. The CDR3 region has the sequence CASRTSNKIDASTDTQYF. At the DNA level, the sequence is TGTGCCAGCCGGACTAGCAATAAGATTGATGCTAGCACAGATACGCAGTATTTT. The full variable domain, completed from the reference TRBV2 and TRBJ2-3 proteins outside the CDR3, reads EPEVTQTPSHQVTQMGQEVILRCVPISNHLYFYWYRQILGQKVEFLVSFYNNEISEKSEIFDDQFSVERPDGSNFTLKIRSTKLEDSAMYFCASRTSNKIDASTDTQYFGPGTRLTVL.